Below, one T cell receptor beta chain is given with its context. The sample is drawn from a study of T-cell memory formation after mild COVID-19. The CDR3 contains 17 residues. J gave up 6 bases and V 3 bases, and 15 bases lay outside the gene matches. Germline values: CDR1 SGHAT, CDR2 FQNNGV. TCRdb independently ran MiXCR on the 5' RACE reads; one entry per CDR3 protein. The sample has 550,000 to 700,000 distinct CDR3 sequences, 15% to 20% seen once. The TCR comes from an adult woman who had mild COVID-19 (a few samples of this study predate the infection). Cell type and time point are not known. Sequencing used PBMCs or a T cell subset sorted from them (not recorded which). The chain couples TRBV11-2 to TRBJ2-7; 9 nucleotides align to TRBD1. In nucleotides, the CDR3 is TGTGCCAGCAGCTTTGCCGGGACAGGGATCTTAGGGCGCGAGCAGTACTTC. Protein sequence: CASSFAGTGILGREQYF.